The 28 T cell receptor beta chains presented below share a single source sample, sequenced in a study of human T cells and chemical hapten exposure. Time point meaning: patch test 1, 2 weeks after DPC sensitization. Treatment specified: therapeutic diphenylcyclopropenone sensitization with weekly scalp DPC. TCRdb used MiXCR to reprocess the RACE reads, holding one entry per CDR3 protein. The sample has some 180,000 distinct CDR3 sequences, under 25% seen once. Material: whole blood, obtained in connection with sensitization to the hapten diphenylcyclopropenone (DPC). Receptors were obtained from a woman aged 50 to 65 with alopecia areata. Some clones in this sample may be carry-over from other donors' samples.

This chain links TRBV10-2 with TRBJ2-1, with TRBD2 matching over 8 bases. The CDR3 sequence is 17 residues long. The J segment lost 3 bases and the V segment lost 0 bases, leaving 7 bases of the junction unmatched. CDR1 and CDR2 from the germline V gene are WSHSY and SAAADI. This chain's CDR3 is CASSESPYRGGYNEQFF. CDR3 nucleotide sequence: TGCGCCAGCAGTGAGTCCCCTTATCGGGGGGGCTACAATGAGCAGTTCTTC.

This clonotype has only a few counts. This chain connects TRBV9 to TRBJ2-1; D gene uncertain. This CDR3 is 12 amino acids long. Germline V CDR1 and CDR2: SGDLS, YYNGEE. Trimming took off 0 bases at V and 7 bases at J, with 5 bases between the two ends. The CDR3 region is CASSVAENEQFF. In DNA, the CDR3 is TGTGCCAGCAGCGTAGCCGAAAATGAGCAGTTCTTC.

This clonotype was seen a few times. The gene calls are TRBV12-3 or TRBV12-4 and TRBJ2-1; 8 bases match TRBD2. V lost 0 bases, J lost 11 bases, and 3 bases stayed unmatched. CDR3 length: 13 residues. The CDR3 nucleotides are TGTGCCAGCAGTTTAGCCCGGGGGGGTAAGCAGTTCTTC. Translation: CASSLARGGKQFF.

V gene TRBV6-6 combines with J gene TRBJ2-3; D tentatively fits TRBD1 or TRBD2 (6 bases each). V lost 4 bases, J lost 3 bases, and 17 bases lay in between. Germline CDR1 is MNHNY and CDR2 is SVGAGI (reference sequence). This CDR3 spans 16 amino acids. CDR3 region: CASSSQGRGGTDTQYF. Written as DNA, the CDR3 is TGTGCCAGCAGTTCCCAGGGGCGTGGGGGGACAGATACGCAGTATTTT.

This clonotype appeared a few times. The chain links TRBV5-1 to TRBJ2-3; D is possibly TRBD1 or TRBD2 (6 bases each). Trimming left V 1 base short and J 5 bases short, with 11 bases between. Per germline, CDR1 SGHRS and CDR2 YFSETQ. This CDR3 comprises 14 residues. The CDR3 protein is CASSLWGAGDTQYF. For the CDR3, the DNA is TGCGCCAGCAGCTTGTGGGGGGCTGGAGATACGCAGTATTTT.

This clonotype showed up just a few times. The V and J genes are TRBV29-1 and TRBJ2-3; D is uncertain. From germline, CDR1 is SQVTM and CDR2 ANQGSEA. V was cut by 7 bases and J by 5 bases, with 10 bases left in between. CDR3 size: 11 residues. The CDR3 is CSADRRDTQYF. The CDR3 DNA follows: TGCAGCGCCGACCGCAGAGATACGCAGTATTTT.

This clonotype has only a few counts. The chain has TRBV5-1 and TRBJ2-7; 8 nucleotides match TRBD1. Germline V gene sequence: CDR1 SGHRS, CDR2 YFSETQ. This CDR3 is 14 amino acids long. The V and J ends lost 4 bases and 4 bases, in that order; junction bases with no gene match: 7. CDR3: CASSTDRGRYEQYF. Here the CDR3 DNA reads TGCGCCAGCAGCACTGACAGGGGCCGGTACGAGCAGTACTTC.

About this clonotype: Germline is not matched at one junction end, which may reflect a read error. This chain connects TRBV9 to TRBJ2-2; D is perhaps TRBD1 (6 bases). The germline V gene encodes CDR1 SGDLS and CDR2 YYNGEE. The CDR3 totals 15 residues. The CDR3 here is CASSAGTPNTGELFF. The CDR3 coding sequence is TGCGCCAGCAGCGCCGGGACACCAAACACCGGGGAGCTGTTTTTT. Based on the CDR3 plus reference TRBV9 and TRBJ2-2, the full variable domain is DSGVTQTPKHLITATGQRVTLRCSPRSGDLSVYWYQQSLDQGLQFLIQYYNGEERAKGNILERFSAQQFPDLHSELNLSSLELGDSALYFCASSAGTPNTGELFFGEGSRLTVL.

This clonotype was recorded a few times. The V gene is TRBV20-1, the J gene TRBJ2-3; D remains unclear. The germline CDR1 and CDR2 sequences are DFQATT and SNEGSKA (reference sequence). The CDR3 has 14 amino acids. Trimming took 5 bases from V and 0 from J, leaving 12 bases between them. This CDR3 is CSALLRLSTDTQYF. CDR3 nucleotide sequence: TGCAGTGCTCTTTTGCGCCTTAGCACAGATACGCAGTATTTT.

A few counts support this clonotype. V is TRBV10-3 and J is TRBJ2-3, with a weak D call TRBD2 (6 bases). The length of the CDR3 is 14 residues. Trimming took 10 bases from V and 0 from J, leaving 14 bases between them. Germline V gives CDR1 ENHRY, CDR2 SYGVKD. Here the CDR3 reads CATDPGTSTDTQYF. CDR3 nucleotides: TGTGCCACCGACCCAGGGACTAGCACAGATACGCAGTATTTT.

V gene TRBV5-1 combines with J gene TRBJ1-2, with D possibly being TRBD1 (5 bases). CDR1 SGHRS and CDR2 YFSETQ come from the germline V gene. This CDR3 has 14 residues. Trimming left V 3 bases short and J 4 bases short, with 13 bases between. CDR3 in amino acids: CASSSSTDLYGYTF. CDR3 DNA: TGCGCCAGCAGCTCCTCGACAGACCTCTATGGCTACACCTTC. Full variable domain (remainder filled in from reference TRBV5-1 and TRBJ1-2): KAGVTQTPRYLIKTRGQQVTLSCSPISGHRSVSWYQQTPGQGLQFLFEYFSETQRNKGNFPGRFSGRQFSNSRSEMNVSTLELGDSALYLCASSSSTDLYGYTFGSGTRLTVV.

The chain links TRBV24-1 to TRBJ2-2; D may be TRBD1 or TRBD2 (5 bases each). Trimming pared 3 bases from V and 5 bases from J, leaving 15 bases between. Germline CDR1 is KGHDR and CDR2 is SFDVKD. CDR3 length: 16 residues. The CDR3 bases are TGTGCCACCAGTGATCCCGACGAGGGGTGGACCGGGGAGCTGTTTTTT. It specifies CATSDPDEGWTGELFF.

The chain employs TRBV10-3 and TRBJ2-3; 12 bases are shared with TRBD2. J lost 6 bases, V lost 10 bases, and 8 bases had no gene match. Germline V gives CDR1 ENHRY, CDR2 SYGVKD. The CDR3 is made up of 14 amino acids. The CDR3 reads CATRLAGDRDTQYF. The CDR3 DNA follows: TGTGCCACCCGACTAGCGGGAGATCGGGATACGCAGTATTTT.

This clonotype was seen many times. The gene calls are TRBV6-1 and TRBJ1-5, with TRBD1 as a possible D gene (5 bases). V shed 9 bases and J shed 7 bases, with 16 bases lying between them. The germline V gene encodes CDR1 MNHNS and CDR2 SASEGT. The CDR3 sequence is 13 residues long. CDR3 in DNA: TGTGCCAGTGAGCCCTCAGGGTACCAGCCCCAGCATTTT. It translates to CASEPSGYQPQHF.

The chain employs TRBV5-1 and TRBJ1-2, with TRBD1 matching 12 bases. There are 14 residues in the CDR3. Looked up from germline, CDR1 is SGHRS and CDR2 is YFSETQ. V lost 3 bases, J lost 7 bases, and 4 bases stayed unmatched. CDR3 sequence (DNA): TGCGCCAGCAGCTGGGGACAGGGGGCGAGTGGCTACACCTTC. It codes for CASSWGQGASGYTF. Variable domain in full (rest from reference TRBV5-1 and TRBJ1-2): KAGVTQTPRYLIKTRGQQVTLSCSPISGHRSVSWYQQTPGQGLQFLFEYFSETQRNKGNFPGRFSGRQFSNSRSEMNVSTLELGDSALYLCASSWGQGASGYTFGSGTRLTVV.

This clonotype occurred many times. The chain couples TRBV29-1 to TRBJ2-7; 13 bases map to TRBD2. Germline assignment: CDR1 SQVTM and CDR2 ANQGSEA. The trim removed 4 bases at V and 3 bases at J, leaving 0 bases unmatched. The CDR3 totals 13 residues. Here the CDR3 reads CSVGTSGSYEQYF. The CDR3 DNA sequence: TGCAGCGTTGGGACTAGCGGGAGCTACGAGCAGTACTTC.

This clonotype has only a few counts. The J gene is TRBJ2-3, the V gene TRBV7-9; tentative D call: TRBD1 (6 bases). The V end lost 1 base, the J end lost 4 bases, and 12 bases lay between the germline ends. Germline lookup yields CDR1 SEHNR and CDR2 FQNEAQ (reference sequence). This CDR3 comprises 15 residues. The CDR3 sequence is CASSLDPGVADTQYF. CDR3 DNA sequence: TGTGCCAGCAGCTTAGACCCAGGGGTGGCAGATACGCAGTATTTT.

The chain carries TRBV28 and TRBJ2-3, with TRBD2 identical over 11 bases. Germline V gives CDR1 MDHEN, CDR2 SYDVKM. The J segment lost 2 bases and the V segment lost 6 bases, leaving 10 bases of the junction unmatched. The CDR3 is 17 residues long. CDR3 protein: CASSPFRTSGYTDTQYF. CDR3 DNA: TGTGCCAGCAGCCCTTTTAGGACTAGCGGGTACACAGATACGCAGTATTTT.

This clonotype was recorded a few times. The chain couples TRBV11-2 to TRBJ1-1; 7 bases match TRBD1. After removal of 6 bases from V and 0 bases from J, the junction contained 22 bases not matched to a gene. There are 20 residues in the CDR3. The germline V gene has CDR1 SGHAT and CDR2 FQNNGV. The CDR3, as DNA: TGTGCCAGCAGACCTAATAGCAGGGGACAGACAAAAACTTTGAACACTGAAGCTTTCTTT. Translating it yields CASRPNSRGQTKTLNTEAFF.

This CDR3 reads CASSLAGGTAYEQYF. CDR3 nucleotide sequence: TGTGCCAGCAGCTTAGCTGGGGGGACAGCCTACGAGCAGTACTTC. This chain links TRBV7-2 with TRBJ2-7; TRBD1 is a possible D gene (7 bases). V lost 0 bases to trimming and J lost 2 bases, with 11 bases between them. CDR3 length: 15 amino acids. Germline V lookup: CDR1 SGHTA, CDR2 FQGNSA.

The chain recombines TRBV18 with TRBJ1-3; the D gene is possibly TRBD1 (6 bases). Germline V gives CDR1 KGHSH, CDR2 LQKENI. Trimming took 3 bases from V and 0 from J, leaving 15 bases between them. This CDR3 is built from 17 residues. DNA for the CDR3: TGTGCCAGCTCACCCCCGGGACACTTTCTCTCTGGAAACACCATATATTTT. Amino acids: CASSPPGHFLSGNTIYF.

In its sample, this clonotype was seen many times. The chain combines TRBV20-1 with TRBJ2-7, with 11 bases fitting TRBD2. Germline CDR1 and CDR2: DFQATT and SNEGSKA (reference sequence). CDR3 size: 17 residues. Losses at the gene ends were 0 bases for V and 6 bases for J; bases not matched to a gene: 13. CDR3 nucleotide sequence: TGCAGTGCTAGAGATGGACTAGCGGGCACTAGCACCTCCGAGCAGTACTTC. Protein sequence: CSARDGLAGTSTSEQYF.

The count of this clonotype is one. This rearrangement joins TRBV5-5 to TRBJ1-2; D call uncertain. Germline lookup yields CDR1 SGHKS and CDR2 YYEKEE (reference sequence). The V gene lost 4 bases and the J gene lost 4 bases, with 17 bases spanning the gap. This CDR3 has 15 amino acids. The CDR3 DNA reads TGTGCCAGCAGCCAAGAGGCGAACAGAGCCTATGGCTACACCTTC. It translates to CASSQEANRAYGYTF.

This clonotype turned up a few times. The J gene is TRBJ2-7, the V gene TRBV9; 7 bases match TRBD2. With 2 bases clipped from V and 2 bases from J, the junction kept 7 bases outside the gene matches. Per the germline V gene, CDR1 is SGDLS and CDR2 is YYNGEE. The CDR3 extends over 15 amino acids. The CDR3: CASSVGREFTYEQYF. Written as DNA, the CDR3 is TGTGCCAGCAGCGTGGGGCGGGAGTTCACCTACGAGCAGTACTTC.

The V and J genes are TRBV29-1 and TRBJ2-7; TRBD2 agrees at 12 bases. The J segment lost 6 bases and the V segment lost 6 bases, leaving 6 bases of the junction unmatched. This CDR3 is 13 amino acids long. Germline CDR1 is SQVTM and CDR2 is ANQGSEA. The CDR3 DNA follows: TGCAGCGTCGGACTAGCGGGGACCGGCGAGCAGTACTTC. Its protein product is CSVGLAGTGEQYF.

The V call is TRBV7-3, the J call TRBJ2-1; 10 positions agree with TRBD2. J lost 2 bases, V lost 1 base, and 8 bases had no gene match. The CDR3 has 18 amino acids. Per the germline V gene, CDR1 is SGHTA and CDR2 is FQGTGA. CDR3 nucleotides: TGTGCCAGCAGCTTAAACCCTAGCGGGAGAGAAACCTACAATGAGCAGTTCTTC. Translating gives CASSLNPSGRETYNEQFF.

This clonotype was detected a few times. The chain uses TRBV27 and TRBJ2-3; D is possibly TRBD1 or TRBD2 (5 bases each). CDR1 MNHEY and CDR2 SMNVEV come from the germline V gene (reference sequence). This CDR3 contains 16 residues. Trimming removed 2 bases from V and 2 bases from J, with 14 bases in between. The CDR3 bases are TGTGCCAGCAGTTTAGTGAGGGGAGCGTCCACAGATACGCAGTATTTT. This sequence encodes CASSLVRGASTDTQYF.

This clonotype came up a few times. This CDR3 reads CASRSTGEGSYGYTF. The CDR3 DNA reads as TGTGCCAGCAGGTCCACAGGAGAAGGGAGCTATGGCTACACCTTC. The chain recombines TRBV2 with TRBJ1-2; D possibly corresponds to TRBD1 (5 bases). Per germline, CDR1 SNHLY and CDR2 FYNNEI. V was cut by 6 bases and J by 4 bases, with 18 bases left in between. The CDR3 is 15 amino acids.